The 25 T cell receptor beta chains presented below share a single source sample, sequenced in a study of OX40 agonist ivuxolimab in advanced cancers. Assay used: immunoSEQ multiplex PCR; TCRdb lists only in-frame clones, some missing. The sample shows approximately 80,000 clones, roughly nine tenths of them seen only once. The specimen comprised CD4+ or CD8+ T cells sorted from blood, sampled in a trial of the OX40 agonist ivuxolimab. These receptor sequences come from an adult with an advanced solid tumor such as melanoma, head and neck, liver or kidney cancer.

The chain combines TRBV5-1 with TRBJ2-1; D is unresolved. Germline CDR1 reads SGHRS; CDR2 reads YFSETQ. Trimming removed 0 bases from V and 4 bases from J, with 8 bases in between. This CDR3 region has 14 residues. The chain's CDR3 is CASSLAPAYNEQFF. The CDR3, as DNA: TGCGCCAGCAGCTTGGCGCCTGCATACAATGAGCAGTTCTTC. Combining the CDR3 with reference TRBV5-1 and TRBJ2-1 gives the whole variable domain KAGVTQTPRYLIKTRGQQVTLSCSPISGHRSVSWYQQTPGQGLQFLFEYFSETQRNKGNFPGRFSGRQFSNSRSEMNVSTLELGDSALYLCASSLAPAYNEQFFGPGTRLTVL.

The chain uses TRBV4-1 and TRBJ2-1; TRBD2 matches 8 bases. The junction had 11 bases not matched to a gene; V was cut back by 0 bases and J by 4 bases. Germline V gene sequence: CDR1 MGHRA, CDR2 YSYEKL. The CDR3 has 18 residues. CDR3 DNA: TGCGCCAGCAGCCAAGATATCGCGCGGGGGGACCTATACAATGAGCAGTTCTTC. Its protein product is CASSQDIARGDLYNEQFF.

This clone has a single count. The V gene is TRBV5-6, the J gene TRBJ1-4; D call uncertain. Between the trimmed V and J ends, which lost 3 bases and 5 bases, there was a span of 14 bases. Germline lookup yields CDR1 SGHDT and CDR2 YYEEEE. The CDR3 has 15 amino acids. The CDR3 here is CASSWYGSANEKLFF. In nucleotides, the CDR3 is TGTGCCAGCAGCTGGTATGGGTCCGCAAATGAAAAACTGTTTTTT. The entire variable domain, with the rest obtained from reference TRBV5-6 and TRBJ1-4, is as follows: DAGVTQSPTHLIKTRGQQVTLRCSPKSGHDTVSWYQQALGQGPQFIFQYYEEEERQRGNFPDRFSGHQFPNYSSELNVNALLLGDSALYLCASSWYGSANEKLFFGSGTQLSVL.

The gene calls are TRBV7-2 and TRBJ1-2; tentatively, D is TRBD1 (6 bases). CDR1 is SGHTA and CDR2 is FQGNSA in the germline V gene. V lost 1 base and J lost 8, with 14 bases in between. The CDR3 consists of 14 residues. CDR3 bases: TGTGCCAGCAGCTTAGGGGGGCGCCAGAGGGGCTACACCTTC. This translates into CASSLGGRQRGYTF. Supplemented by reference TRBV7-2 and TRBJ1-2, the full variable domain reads GAGVSQSPSNKVTEKGKDVELRCDPISGHTALYWYRQSLGQGLEFLIYFQGNSAPDKSGLPSDRFSAERTGGSVSTLTIQRTQQEDSAVYLCASSLGGRQRGYTFGSGTRLTVV.

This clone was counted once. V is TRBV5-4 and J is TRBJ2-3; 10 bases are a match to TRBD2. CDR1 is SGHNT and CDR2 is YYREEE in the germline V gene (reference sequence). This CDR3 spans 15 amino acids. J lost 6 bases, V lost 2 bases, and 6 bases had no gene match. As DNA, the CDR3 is TGTGCCAGCAGCTTCCCCACTAGCGGGGTTGATACGCAGTATTTT. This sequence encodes CASSFPTSGVDTQYF. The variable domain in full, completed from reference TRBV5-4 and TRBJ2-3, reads ETGVTQSPTHLIKTRGQQVTLRCSSQSGHNTVSWYQQALGQGPQFIFQYYREEENGRGNFPPRFSGLQFPNYSSELNVNALELDDSALYLCASSFPTSGVDTQYFGPGTRLTVL.

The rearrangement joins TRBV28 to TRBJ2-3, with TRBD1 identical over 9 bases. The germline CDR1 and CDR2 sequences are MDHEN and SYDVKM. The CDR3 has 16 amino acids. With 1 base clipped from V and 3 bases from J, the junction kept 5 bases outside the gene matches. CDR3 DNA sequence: TGTGCCAGCAGTTTATCCACAGGGGGCTGGACAGATACGCAGTATTTT. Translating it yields CASSLSTGGWTDTQYF.

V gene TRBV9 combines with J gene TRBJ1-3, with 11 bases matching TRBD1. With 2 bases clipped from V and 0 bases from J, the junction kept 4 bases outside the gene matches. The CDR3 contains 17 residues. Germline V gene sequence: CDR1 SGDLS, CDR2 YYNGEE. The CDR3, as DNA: TGTGCCAGCAGCGTCGGACAGGGGGCGAGCTCTGGAAACACCATATATTTT. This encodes CASSVGQGASSGNTIYF.

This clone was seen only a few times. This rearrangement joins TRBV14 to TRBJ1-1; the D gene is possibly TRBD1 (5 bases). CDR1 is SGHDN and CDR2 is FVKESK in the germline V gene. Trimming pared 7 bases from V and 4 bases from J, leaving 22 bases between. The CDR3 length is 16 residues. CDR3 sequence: CASTPTFWTGATEAFF. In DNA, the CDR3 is TGTGCCAGCACCCCTACCTTTTGGACTGGGGCCACTGAAGCTTTCTTT.

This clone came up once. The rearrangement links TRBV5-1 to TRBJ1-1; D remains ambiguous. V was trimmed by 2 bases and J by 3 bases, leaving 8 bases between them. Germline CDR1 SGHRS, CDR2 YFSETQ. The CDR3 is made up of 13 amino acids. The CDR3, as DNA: TGCGCCAGCAGCTTCGTGCCGGACACTGAAGCTTTCTTT. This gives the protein CASSFVPDTEAFF.

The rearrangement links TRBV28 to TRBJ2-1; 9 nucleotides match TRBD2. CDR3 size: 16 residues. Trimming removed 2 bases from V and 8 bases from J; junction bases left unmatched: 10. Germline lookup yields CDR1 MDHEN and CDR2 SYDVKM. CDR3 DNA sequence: TGTGCCAGCAGTTTAAACGGGATAGCGGGAGAGGATGAGCAGTTCTTC. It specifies CASSLNGIAGEDEQFF.

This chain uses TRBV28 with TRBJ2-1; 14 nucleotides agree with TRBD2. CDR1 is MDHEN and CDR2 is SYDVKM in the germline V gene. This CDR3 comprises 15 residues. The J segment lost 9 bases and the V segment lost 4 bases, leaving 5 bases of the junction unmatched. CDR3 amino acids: CASSWGLAGVREQFF. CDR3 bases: TGTGCCAGCAGTTGGGGACTAGCGGGAGTACGTGAGCAGTTCTTC.

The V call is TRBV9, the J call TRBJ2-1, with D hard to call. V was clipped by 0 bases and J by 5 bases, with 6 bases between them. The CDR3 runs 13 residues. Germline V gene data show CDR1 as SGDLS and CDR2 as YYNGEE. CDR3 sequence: CASSVANHNEQFF. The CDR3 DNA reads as TGTGCCAGCAGCGTAGCCAATCACAATGAGCAGTTCTTC.

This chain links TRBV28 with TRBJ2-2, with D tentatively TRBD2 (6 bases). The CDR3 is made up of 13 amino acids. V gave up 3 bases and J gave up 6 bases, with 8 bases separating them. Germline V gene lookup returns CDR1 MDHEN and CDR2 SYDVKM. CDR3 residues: CASSLGLPGELFF. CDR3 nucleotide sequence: TGTGCCAGCAGTTTGGGACTCCCCGGGGAGCTGTTTTTT.

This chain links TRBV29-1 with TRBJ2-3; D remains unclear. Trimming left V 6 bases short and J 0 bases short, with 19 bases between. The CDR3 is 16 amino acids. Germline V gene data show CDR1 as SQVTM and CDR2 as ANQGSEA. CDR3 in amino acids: CSVFGLSSSSTDTQYF. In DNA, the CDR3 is TGCAGCGTATTCGGCCTATCCAGCTCTAGCACAGATACGCAGTATTTT.

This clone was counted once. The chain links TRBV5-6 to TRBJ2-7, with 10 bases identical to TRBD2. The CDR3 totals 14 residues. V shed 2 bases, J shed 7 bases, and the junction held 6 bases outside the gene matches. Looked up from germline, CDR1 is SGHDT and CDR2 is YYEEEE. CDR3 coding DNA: TGTGCCAGCAGCTTCAGCGGGGGGGCCAGTGAGCAGTACGTC. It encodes CASSFSGGASEQYV.

CDR3 amino acids: CASSLRQGSKYF. For the CDR3, the DNA is TGTGCCAGCAGTTTACGGCAGGGAAGTAAGTACTTC. The chain joins TRBV28 to TRBJ2-7, with D possibly being TRBD1 (5 bases). V lost 2 bases to trimming and J lost 11 bases, with 13 bases between them. Looked up from germline, CDR1 is MDHEN and CDR2 is SYDVKM. CDR3 length equals 12 residues.

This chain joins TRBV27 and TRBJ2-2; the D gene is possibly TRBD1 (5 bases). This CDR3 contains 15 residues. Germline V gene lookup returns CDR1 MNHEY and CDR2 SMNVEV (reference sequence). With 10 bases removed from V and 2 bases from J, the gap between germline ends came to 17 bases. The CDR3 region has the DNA TGTGCCACCCGACCCCGCCAGGGAAACACCGGGGAGCTGTTTTTT. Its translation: CATRPRQGNTGELFF.

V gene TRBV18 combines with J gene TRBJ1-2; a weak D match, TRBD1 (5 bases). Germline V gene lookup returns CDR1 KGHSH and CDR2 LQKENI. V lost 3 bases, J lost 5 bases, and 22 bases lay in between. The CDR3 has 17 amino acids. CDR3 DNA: TGTGCCAGCTCACCTAAAGGGGAACAGCTTGGTTATTATGGCTACACCTTC. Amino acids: CASSPKGEQLGYYGYTF. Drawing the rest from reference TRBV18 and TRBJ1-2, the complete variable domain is NAGVMQNPRHLVRRRGQEARLRCSPMKGHSHVYWYRQLPEEGLKFMVYLQKENIIDESGMPKERFSAEFPKEGPSILRIQQVVRGDSAAYFCASSPKGEQLGYYGYTFGSGTRLTVV.

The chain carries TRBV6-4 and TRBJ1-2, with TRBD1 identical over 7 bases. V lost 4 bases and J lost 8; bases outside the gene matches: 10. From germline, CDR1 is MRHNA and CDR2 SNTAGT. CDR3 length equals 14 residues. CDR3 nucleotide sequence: TGTGCCAGCAGTGGAGAGGGGGCAAGTGGAGGCTACACCTTC. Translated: CASSGEGASGGYTF.

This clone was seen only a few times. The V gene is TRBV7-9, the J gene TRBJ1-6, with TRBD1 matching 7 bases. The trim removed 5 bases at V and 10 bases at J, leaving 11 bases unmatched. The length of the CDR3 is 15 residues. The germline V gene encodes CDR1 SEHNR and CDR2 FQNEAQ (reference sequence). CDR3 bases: TGTGCCAGCAGCGTTCCGGGACAGCGGGGATCACCCCTCCACTTT. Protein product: CASSVPGQRGSPLHF.

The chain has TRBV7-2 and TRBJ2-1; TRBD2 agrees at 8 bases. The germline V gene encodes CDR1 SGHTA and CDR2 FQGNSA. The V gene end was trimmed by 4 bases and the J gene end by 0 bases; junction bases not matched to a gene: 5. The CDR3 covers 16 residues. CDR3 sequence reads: CASSYSGGSSYNEQFF. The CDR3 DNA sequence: TGTGCCAGCAGCTATTCGGGGGGGAGCTCCTACAATGAGCAGTTCTTC.

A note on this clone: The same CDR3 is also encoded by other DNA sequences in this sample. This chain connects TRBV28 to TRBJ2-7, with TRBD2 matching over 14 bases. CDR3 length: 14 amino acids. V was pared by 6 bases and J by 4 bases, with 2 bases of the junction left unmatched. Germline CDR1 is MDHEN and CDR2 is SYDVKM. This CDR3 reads CASRTSGRAYEQYF. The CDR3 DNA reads TGTGCCAGCAGGACTAGCGGGAGGGCGTACGAGCAGTACTTC. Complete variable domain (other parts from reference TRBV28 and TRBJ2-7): DVKVTQSSRYLVKRTGEKVFLECVQDMDHENMFWYRQDPGLGLRLIYFSYDVKMKEKGDIPEGYSVSREKKERFSLILESASTNQTSMYLCASRTSGRAYEQYFGPGTRLTVT.

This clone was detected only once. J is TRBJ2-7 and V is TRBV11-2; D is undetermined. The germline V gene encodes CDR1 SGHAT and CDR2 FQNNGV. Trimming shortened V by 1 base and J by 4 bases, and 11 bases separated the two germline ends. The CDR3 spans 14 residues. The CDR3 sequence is CASSLAVPLYEQYF. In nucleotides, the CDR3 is TGTGCCAGCAGCTTAGCTGTGCCACTTTACGAGCAGTACTTC.

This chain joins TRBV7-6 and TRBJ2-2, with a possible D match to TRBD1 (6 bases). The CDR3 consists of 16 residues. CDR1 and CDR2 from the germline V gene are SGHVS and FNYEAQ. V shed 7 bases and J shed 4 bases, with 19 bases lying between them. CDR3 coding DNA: TGTGCCAGCACCCTAACGCAGGGGTTAGGCACCGGGGAGCTGTTTTTT. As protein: CASTLTQGLGTGELFF. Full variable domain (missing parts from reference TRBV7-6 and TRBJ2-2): GAGVSQSPRYKVTKRGQDVALRCDPISGHVSLYWYRQALGQGPEFLTYFNYEAQQDKSGLPNDRFSAERPEGSISTLTIQRTEQRDSAMYRCASTLTQGLGTGELFFGEGSRLTVL.

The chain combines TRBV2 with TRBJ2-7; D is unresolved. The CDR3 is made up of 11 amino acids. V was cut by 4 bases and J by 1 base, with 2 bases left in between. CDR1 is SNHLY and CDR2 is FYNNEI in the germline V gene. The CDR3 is CASSGSYEQYF. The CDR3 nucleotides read TGTGCCAGCAGTGGATCCTACGAGCAGTACTTC. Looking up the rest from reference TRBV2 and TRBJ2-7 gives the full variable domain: EPEVTQTPSHQVTQMGQEVILRCVPISNHLYFYWYRQILGQKVEFLVSFYNNEISEKSEIFDDQFSVERPDGSNFTLKIRSTKLEDSAMYFCASSGSYEQYFGPGTRLTVT.